The clone carrying this T cell receptor beta chain was observed a single time. These data come from a study of blood T cell repertoires in COVID-19. The junction had 11 bases not matched to a gene; V was cut back by 5 bases and J by 2 bases. The V gene's germline CDR1 is MGHRA and CDR2 YSYEKL. CDR3 length: 17 amino acids. Source study methods: Reference gene primer amplification in the assay estimated nucleated cell counts. TCRdb's copy holds only in-frame clones and misses some; the assay was immunoSEQ multiplex PCR. From that table come the V and J calls and clone size; the DNA was used to work out D and trimming. The table lists fewer than 250,000 clones, 90% to 95% of them singletons.

The sequenced sample consisted of peripheral blood. The receptor was derived from a man aged 60 to 75 with COVID-19, enrolled during active disease. The chain couples TRBV4-1 to TRBJ1-5; 8 positions agree with TRBD1. CDR3 DNA: TGCGCCAGCAGCTTGTACCCAGGGGGCAGGGGCAATCAGCCCCAGCATTTT. Translating gives CASSLYPGGRGNQPQHF.